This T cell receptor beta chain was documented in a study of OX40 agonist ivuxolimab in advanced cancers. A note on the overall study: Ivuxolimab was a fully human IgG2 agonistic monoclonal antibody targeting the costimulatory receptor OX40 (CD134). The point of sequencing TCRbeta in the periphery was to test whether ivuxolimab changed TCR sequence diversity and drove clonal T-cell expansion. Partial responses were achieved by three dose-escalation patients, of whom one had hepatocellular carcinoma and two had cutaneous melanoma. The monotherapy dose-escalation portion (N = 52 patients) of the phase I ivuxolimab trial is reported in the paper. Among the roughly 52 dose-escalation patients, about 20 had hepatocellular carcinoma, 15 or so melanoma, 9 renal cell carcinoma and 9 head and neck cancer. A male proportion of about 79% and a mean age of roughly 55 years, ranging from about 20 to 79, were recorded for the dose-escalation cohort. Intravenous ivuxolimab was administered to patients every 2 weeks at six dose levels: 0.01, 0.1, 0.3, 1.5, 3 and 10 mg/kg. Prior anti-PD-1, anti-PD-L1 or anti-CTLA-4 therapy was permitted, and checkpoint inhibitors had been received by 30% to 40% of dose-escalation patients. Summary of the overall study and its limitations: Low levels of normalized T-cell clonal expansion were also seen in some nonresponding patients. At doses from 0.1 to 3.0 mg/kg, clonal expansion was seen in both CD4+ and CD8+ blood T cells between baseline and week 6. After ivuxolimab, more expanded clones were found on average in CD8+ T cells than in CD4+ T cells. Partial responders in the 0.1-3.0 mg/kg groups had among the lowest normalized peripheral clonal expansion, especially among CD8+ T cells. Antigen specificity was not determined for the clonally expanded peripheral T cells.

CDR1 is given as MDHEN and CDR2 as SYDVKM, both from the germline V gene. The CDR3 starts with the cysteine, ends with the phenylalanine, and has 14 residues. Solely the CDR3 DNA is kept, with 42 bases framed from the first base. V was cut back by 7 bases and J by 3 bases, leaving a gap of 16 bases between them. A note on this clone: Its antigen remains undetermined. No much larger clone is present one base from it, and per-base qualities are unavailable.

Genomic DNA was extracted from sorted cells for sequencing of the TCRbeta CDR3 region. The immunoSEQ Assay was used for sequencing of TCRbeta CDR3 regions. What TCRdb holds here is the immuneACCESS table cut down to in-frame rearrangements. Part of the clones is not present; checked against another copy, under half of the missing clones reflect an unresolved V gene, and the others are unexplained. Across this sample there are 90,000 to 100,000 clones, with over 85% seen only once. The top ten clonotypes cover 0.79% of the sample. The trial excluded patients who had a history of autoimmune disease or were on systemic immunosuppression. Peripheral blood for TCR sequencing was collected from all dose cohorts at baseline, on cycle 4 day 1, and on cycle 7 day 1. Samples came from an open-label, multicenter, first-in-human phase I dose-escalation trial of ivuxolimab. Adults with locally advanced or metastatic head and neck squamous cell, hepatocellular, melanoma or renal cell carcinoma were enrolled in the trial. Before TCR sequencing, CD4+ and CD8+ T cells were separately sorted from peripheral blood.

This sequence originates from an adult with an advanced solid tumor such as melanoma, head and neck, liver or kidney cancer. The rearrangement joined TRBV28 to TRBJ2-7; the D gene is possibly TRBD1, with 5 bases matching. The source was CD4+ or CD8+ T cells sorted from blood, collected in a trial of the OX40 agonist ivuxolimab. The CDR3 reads CASNTGAPLYEQYF. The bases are TGTGCCAGCAATACAGGTGCCCCCCTCTACGAGCAGTACTTC.